This T cell receptor (beta chain) appears in the sequencing data of a study of beta chain features in type 1 diabetes. cDNA synthesis used the whole RNA isolate, giving expressed TCRB sequences. The method was immunoSEQ multiplex PCR; TCRdb's version includes in-frame clones alone and lacks a portion of them. The repertoire has about 620,000 clones, roughly 16% of them found once; the top ten carry more than 0.08%. Trimming shortened V by 1 base and J by 7 bases, and 16 bases separated the two germline ends. This CDR3 contains 15 residues. Germline CDR1 and CDR2: SGHVS and FNYEAQ. On average, the one heparinised blood draw given by each donor was around 110 mL.

This receptor was obtained from a man aged 18 to 30 in good health. The chain carries TRBV7-6 and TRBJ2-5, with D perhaps TRBD2 (5 bases). Sequenced material: naive CD4+ T cells from blood. CDR3 amino acids: CASSLEGGGGGTQYF. The CDR3 DNA reads as TGTGCCAGCAGCTTAGAGGGTGGAGGTGGTGGGACCCAGTACTTC.